Each of the 22 T cell receptor beta chains below was sequenced from the same sample in a study of T cells after yellow fever vaccination. TCRdb re-called the 5' RACE reads with MiXCR, one entry per CDR3 protein. The table lists a few hundred thousand distinct CDR3 sequences, approximately 6.8% of them singletons. The input for sequencing was CD4+ T cells sorted from PBMCs, taken on the day of the yellow fever booster vaccination. These receptors all come from a man aged 30-40 years who received the YFV17D yellow fever vaccine.

The chain uses TRBV11-2 and TRBJ1-2; tentative D call: TRBD1 (6 bases). The CDR3 runs to 15 residues. Germline V lookup: CDR1 SGHAT, CDR2 FQNNGV. Trimming shortened V by 5 bases and J by 3 bases, and 16 bases separated the two germline ends. The CDR3 nucleotides are TGTGCCAGCAGCCTACAAATACAGGGACACTATGGCTACACCTTC. Protein product: CASSLQIQGHYGYTF.

This clonotype appeared many times. The chain combines TRBV7-2 with TRBJ2-4, with TRBD2 matching 15 bases. Trimming cost V 3 bases and J 6 bases; bases outside gene matches: 3. Germline CDR1 and CDR2: SGHTA and FQGNSA. This CDR3 region has 16 residues. The CDR3 reads CASSLMGLAGGNIQYF. The CDR3 DNA reads as TGTGCCAGCAGCTTGATGGGACTAGCGGGGGGAAACATTCAGTACTTC.

This clonotype was seen only a few times. The chain couples TRBV14 to TRBJ2-1, with D possibly being TRBD2 (5 bases). V was cut by 1 base and J by 9 bases, with 13 bases left in between. The germline CDR1 and CDR2 sequences are SGHDN and FVKESK. This CDR3 is 14 amino acids long. The CDR3 nucleotides are TGTGCCAGCAGCCAAGCGACGGGGTCGGGTGAGCAGTTCTTC. It specifies CASSQATGSGEQFF.

This clonotype was observed many times. This chain joins TRBV11-3 and TRBJ2-3; either TRBD1 or TRBD2 may supply D (5 bases each). The V and J ends lost 5 bases and 2 bases respectively, with 17 bases between them. This CDR3 is 16 amino acids long. The germline CDR1 and CDR2 sequences are SGHNT and YENEEA. The CDR3 sequence: CASSRGGSEATDTQYF. CDR3 coding DNA: TGTGCCAGCAGCCGTGGGGGTTCTGAGGCCACAGATACGCAGTATTTT.

This clonotype was counted ten times or more. The chain recombines TRBV20-1 with TRBJ2-1, with a possible D match to TRBD1 (6 bases). Germline lookup yields CDR1 DFQATT and CDR2 SNEGSKA (reference sequence). Trimming removed 5 bases from V and 0 bases from J, with 14 bases in between. The CDR3 has 15 amino acids. CDR3 sequence: CSARPRGISYNEQFF. CDR3 nucleotides: TGCAGTGCTCGTCCAAGGGGGATCTCCTACAATGAGCAGTTCTTC.

This clonotype was counted many times. The genes are TRBV7-9 and TRBJ2-1; D gene ambiguous. This CDR3 has 14 amino acids. The germline V gene encodes CDR1 SEHNR and CDR2 FQNEAQ (reference sequence). V was cut by 1 base and J by 8 bases, with 12 bases left in between. The CDR3 coding sequence is TGTGCCAGCAGCTTAGGTGAACCCCTGGATGAGCAGTTCTTC. It is translated as CASSLGEPLDEQFF.

This clonotype was recorded a few times. The chain links TRBV20-1 to TRBJ2-7; 16 nucleotides line up with TRBD2. Trimming took 1 base from V and 3 from J; bases not matched to a gene: 6. Germline CDR1 is DFQATT and CDR2 is SNEGSKA (reference sequence). This CDR3 region has 17 residues. In DNA, the CDR3 is TGCAGTGCTAGAGTCTCCGGGACTAGCGGGAGGGTCTACGAGCAGTACTTC. It yields the protein CSARVSGTSGRVYEQYF.

This clonotype has a handful of counts. The V call is TRBV29-1, the J call TRBJ1-4; 7 nucleotides line up with TRBD1. Germline V lookup: CDR1 SQVTM, CDR2 ANQGSEA. V lost 7 bases to trimming and J lost 4 bases; unmatched junction nucleotides: 6. The length of the CDR3 is 13 residues. For the CDR3, the DNA is TGCAGCGGGCAGGGGGATGATAATGAAAAACTGTTTTTT. Translated, it gives CSGQGDDNEKLFF.

This clonotype has ten or more counts. V usage is TRBV6-6 and J usage is TRBJ2-3; D is unresolved. The CDR3 totals 13 residues. Germline CDR1 and CDR2: MNHNY and SVGAGI (reference sequence). Trimming pared 6 bases from V and 0 bases from J, leaving 7 bases between. The CDR3 region has the DNA TGTGCCAGCAGGCCCCAGAGCACAGATACGCAGTATTTT. This codes for CASRPQSTDTQYF.

This clonotype was recorded a few times. The chain carries TRBV5-4 and TRBJ2-5; the match to TRBD2 covers 8 bases. The CDR3 loop spans 15 amino acids. The germline gives CDR1 SGHNT, CDR2 YYREEE (reference sequence). After removal of 2 bases from V and 1 base from J, the junction contained 4 bases not matched to a gene. The CDR3 DNA is TGTGCCAGCAGCTTACGGCTAGCGGGCCAAGAGACCCAGTACTTC. Its translation: CASSLRLAGQETQYF.

This clonotype has a handful of counts. This rearrangement joins TRBV6-5 to TRBJ1-1; D gene unclear. Germline V gene data show CDR1 as MNHEY and CDR2 as SVGAGI. Trimming left V 5 bases short and J 2 bases short, with 9 bases between. This CDR3 is built from 13 residues. For the CDR3, the DNA is TGTGCCAGCAGTCGCCACTCCAACACTGAAGCTTTCTTT. Translation gives CASSRHSNTEAFF.

This clonotype was observed a few times. The chain has TRBV4-3 and TRBJ1-4, with TRBD1 as a possible D gene (5 bases). Trimming stripped 4 bases from V and 10 bases from J, with 10 bases between. The CDR3 length is 12 residues. Germline assignment: CDR1 LGHNA and CDR2 YSLEER. The CDR3 loop reads CASSPGRGKLFF. Here the CDR3 DNA reads TGCGCCAGCAGCCCAGGGCGGGGAAAACTGTTTTTT.

The sample holds many counts of this clonotype. This chain links TRBV5-4 with TRBJ1-1; maybe TRBD1 (5 bases). CDR1 SGHNT and CDR2 YYREEE come from the germline V gene (reference sequence). V dropped 7 bases and J dropped 1 base, with 8 bases sitting between them. The CDR3 totals 12 residues. The CDR3 coding sequence is TGTGCCAGCGCCCAGGGGAACACTGAAGCTTTCTTT. Its translation: CASAQGNTEAFF. The whole variable domain, filled in from reference TRBV5-4 and TRBJ1-1, reads ETGVTQSPTHLIKTRGQQVTLRCSSQSGHNTVSWYQQALGQGPQFIFQYYREEENGRGNFPPRFSGLQFPNYSSELNVNALELDDSALYLCASAQGNTEAFFGQGTRLTVV.

This clonotype was seen repeatedly, ten times or more. This chain connects TRBV6-5 to TRBJ1-1; no definite D call. The CDR3 runs to 12 residues. Trimming shortened V by 2 bases and J by 1 base, and 2 bases separated the two germline ends. Germline CDR1 reads MNHEY; CDR2 reads SVGAGI. The CDR3 region has the DNA TGTGCCAGCAGTTACCGGAACACTGAAGCTTTCTTT. Encoded protein: CASSYRNTEAFF.

This clonotype came up many times. The chain is built from TRBV6-6 and TRBJ2-6, with no clear D. The CDR3 is made up of 13 amino acids. V was pared by 8 bases and J by 0 bases, with 5 bases between. Germline CDR1 is MNHNY and CDR2 is SVGAGI (reference sequence). CDR3 protein: CASCPSGANVLTF. CDR3 DNA: TGTGCCAGCTGTCCCTCTGGGGCCAACGTCCTGACTTTC.

This clonotype has a handful of counts. The rearrangement joins TRBV4-3 to TRBJ2-5; D is unresolved. From germline, CDR1 is LGHNA and CDR2 YSLEER. Trimming shortened V by 1 base and J by 4 bases, and 10 bases separated the two germline ends. CDR3 size: 14 residues. CDR3 coding DNA: TGCGCCAGCAGCCAAGTCGGGCTTGGAGAGACCCAGTACTTC. Its translation: CASSQVGLGETQYF.

This clonotype was seen many times. The chain links TRBV12-3 or TRBV12-4 to TRBJ2-1, with a weak D call TRBD1 (5 bases). V lost 6 bases to trimming and J lost 4 bases, with 10 bases between them. This CDR3 is built from 13 residues. The CDR3 region has the DNA TGTGCCAGCAGGGTGACAGTTTACAATGAGCAGTTCTTC. Amino acids: CASRVTVYNEQFF.

This chain uses TRBV7-2 with TRBJ2-3; D is possibly TRBD2 (7 bases). The V and J ends lost 5 bases and 6 bases respectively, with 15 bases between them. CDR3 size: 14 residues. Germline values: CDR1 SGHTA, CDR2 FQGNSA. The CDR3 is CASSPGRGMDTQYF. CDR3 nucleotide sequence: TGTGCCAGCAGCCCGGGGAGGGGGATGGATACGCAGTATTTT.

This clonotype was recorded many times. CDR3 sequence: CASSGRTGSFYEQYF. The CDR3 DNA reads TGTGCCAGCAGTGGGCGGACAGGGAGTTTCTACGAGCAGTACTTC. V usage is TRBV2 and J usage is TRBJ2-7; the match to TRBD1 covers 8 bases. This CDR3 has 15 amino acids. CDR1 and CDR2 from the germline V gene are SNHLY and FYNNEI. Trimming at V came to 4 bases and at J to 3 bases, leaving 8 bases not matched to a gene. The whole variable domain, remainder taken from reference TRBV2 and TRBJ2-7, is EPEVTQTPSHQVTQMGQEVILRCVPISNHLYFYWYRQILGQKVEFLVSFYNNEISEKSEIFDDQFSVERPDGSNFTLKIRSTKLEDSAMYFCASSGRTGSFYEQYFGPGTRLTVT.

The chain joins TRBV20-1 to TRBJ2-3; 13 bases fit TRBD2. This CDR3 comprises 17 residues. Germline values: CDR1 DFQATT, CDR2 SNEGSKA (reference sequence). The CDR3 region is CSLLGLAGVERTDTQYF. The CDR3 DNA reads TGCAGCCTGCTCGGACTAGCGGGAGTTGAAAGGACAGATACGCAGTATTTT.

This clonotype appeared a few times. J is TRBJ2-5 and V is TRBV24-1; D is uncertain. Trimming stripped 3 bases from V and 3 bases from J, with 7 bases between. This CDR3 contains 13 residues. Per germline, CDR1 KGHDR and CDR2 SFDVKD. CDR3 amino acids: CATSDLSKETQYF. The CDR3 DNA reads TGTGCCACCAGTGATCTTAGTAAAGAGACCCAGTACTTC.

CDR3 loop: CASSPQGLAGELFF. For the CDR3, the DNA is TGTGCCAGCAGCCCACAGGGGCTCGCCGGGGAGCTGTTTTTT. The rearrangement links TRBV12-3 or TRBV12-4 to TRBJ2-2; the match to TRBD1 covers 7 bases. The CDR3 length is 14 residues. The trim removed 6 bases at V and 6 bases at J, leaving 7 bases unmatched.